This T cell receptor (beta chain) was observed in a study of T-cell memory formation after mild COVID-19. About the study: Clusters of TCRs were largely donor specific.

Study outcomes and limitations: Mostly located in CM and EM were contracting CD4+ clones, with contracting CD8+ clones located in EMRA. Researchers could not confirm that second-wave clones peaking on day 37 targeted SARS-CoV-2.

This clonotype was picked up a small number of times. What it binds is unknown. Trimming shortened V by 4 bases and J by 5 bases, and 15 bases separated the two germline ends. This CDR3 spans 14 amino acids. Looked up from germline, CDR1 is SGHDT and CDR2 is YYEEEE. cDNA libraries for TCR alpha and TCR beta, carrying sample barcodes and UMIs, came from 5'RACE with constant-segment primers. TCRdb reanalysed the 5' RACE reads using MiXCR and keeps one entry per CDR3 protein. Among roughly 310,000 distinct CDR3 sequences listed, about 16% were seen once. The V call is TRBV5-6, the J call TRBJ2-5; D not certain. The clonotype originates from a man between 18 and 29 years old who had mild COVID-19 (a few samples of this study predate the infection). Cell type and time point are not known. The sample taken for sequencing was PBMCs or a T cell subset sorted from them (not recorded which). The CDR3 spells CASSPGVAPETQYF. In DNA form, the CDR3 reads TGTGCCAGCAGCCCTGGGGTAGCCCCGGAGACCCAGTACTTC. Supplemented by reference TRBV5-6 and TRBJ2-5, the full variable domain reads DAGVTQSPTHLIKTRGQQVTLRCSPKSGHDTVSWYQQALGQGPQFIFQYYEEEERQRGNFPDRFSGHQFPNYSSELNVNALLLGDSALYLCASSPGVAPETQYFGPGTRLLVL.